A single sample is the source of the 26 T cell receptor beta chains below, sequenced in a study of shared clonotypes between healthy human individuals. Terminally differentiated effector memory CD45RA+ cells were left out of the naive CD8 fraction, which was CD45RO-negative and positively selected for CCR7. Measured with immunoSEQ multiplex PCR; TCRdb has only the in-frame clones, and not every one. The sample records about 680,000 clones, roughly 94% being singletons. The sequencing input was naive CD8+ T cells sorted from blood. These receptors all come from a man aged 25-45 years in good health.

The V gene is TRBV28, the J gene TRBJ2-1, with 11 bases that match TRBD2. CDR1 and CDR2 (germline): MDHEN, SYDVKM. The CDR3 runs 15 residues. Trimming removed 9 bases from V and 8 bases from J; junction bases left unmatched: 12. The CDR3 DNA follows: TGTGCCAGTCTAGGGAGACTAGCGGGACGCGATGAGCAGTTCTTC. Translation gives CASLGRLAGRDEQFF.

J is TRBJ2-1 and V is TRBV7-9; the D call may be TRBD1 or TRBD2 (5 bases each). The CDR3 totals 16 residues. The germline V gene has CDR1 SEHNR and CDR2 FQNEAQ (reference sequence). V was shortened by 3 bases and J by 0 bases, with 12 bases between the two germline ends. The CDR3 protein is CASSFDGTGSYNEQFF. CDR3 nucleotide sequence: TGTGCCAGCAGCTTCGACGGGACGGGCTCCTACAATGAGCAGTTCTTC.

The rearrangement uses TRBV2 and TRBJ1-2; no firm D call. The CDR3 covers 13 residues. V lost 0 bases and J 4 bases, leaving 6 bases between the germline ends. Germline values: CDR1 SNHLY, CDR2 FYNNEI. The CDR3 sequence: CASSEAASYGYTF. The CDR3 DNA is TGTGCCAGCAGTGAAGCAGCCAGCTATGGCTACACCTTC. The complete variable domain, with remaining parts taken from reference TRBV2 and TRBJ1-2, reads EPEVTQTPSHQVTQMGQEVILRCVPISNHLYFYWYRQILGQKVEFLVSFYNNEISEKSEIFDDQFSVERPDGSNFTLKIRSTKLEDSAMYFCASSEAASYGYTFGSGTRLTVV.

This clone was found many times. This sequence joins TRBV7-9 and TRBJ2-3; D might be TRBD2 (6 bases). The ends were cut back, 5 bases at V and 6 bases at J, with 12 bases in the middle. Per the germline V gene, CDR1 is SEHNR and CDR2 is FQNEAQ (reference sequence). CDR3 length equals 13 residues. The DNA of the CDR3 is TGTGCCAGCAGCCGGGAGCTGAAGGATACGCAGTATTTT. Its protein is CASSRELKDTQYF.

This chain connects TRBV5-6 to TRBJ2-7, with a possible D match to TRBD2 (6 bases). From germline, CDR1 is SGHDT and CDR2 YYEEEE. The germline V and J ends were trimmed by 3 bases and 6 bases, with 13 bases remaining between them. The CDR3 is made up of 13 amino acids. This CDR3 reads CASSWEVRAEQYF. CDR3 in DNA: TGTGCCAGCAGCTGGGAGGTCAGGGCCGAGCAGTACTTC. The variable domain in full, with the rest retrieved from reference TRBV5-6 and TRBJ2-7, is DAGVTQSPTHLIKTRGQQVTLRCSPKSGHDTVSWYQQALGQGPQFIFQYYEEEERQRGNFPDRFSGHQFPNYSSELNVNALLLGDSALYLCASSWEVRAEQYFGPGTRLTVT.

A note on this clone: The sample has other DNA sequences that encode this CDR3 too. The chain employs TRBV27 and TRBJ2-1; 10 bases fit TRBD1. The CDR3 covers 15 residues. With V trimmed by 2 bases and J by 2 bases, 0 bases remained unmatched. Germline CDR1 and CDR2: MNHEY and SMNVEV (reference sequence). CDR3 DNA sequence: TGTGCCAGCAGTTTAGGGACAGGGGCCTACAATGAGCAGTTCTTC. Residues: CASSLGTGAYNEQFF.

V is TRBV7-9 and J is TRBJ1-5, with D perhaps matching TRBD1 (5 bases). The V and J ends lost 4 bases and 7 bases respectively, with 14 bases between them. CDR3 length equals 14 residues. Germline V gene lookup returns CDR1 SEHNR and CDR2 FQNEAQ (reference sequence). This CDR3 reads CASSSSAGSQPQHF. DNA for the CDR3: TGTGCCAGCAGCTCGTCGGCAGGGAGCCAGCCCCAGCATTTT. Filled out from reference TRBV7-9 and TRBJ1-5, the complete variable domain reads DTGVSQNPRHKITKRGQNVTFRCDPISEHNRLYWYRQTLGQGPEFLTYFQNEAQLEKSRLLSDRFSAERPKGSFSTLEIQRTEQGDSAMYLCASSSSAGSQPQHFGDGTRLSIL.

In this sample, this clone turned up a few times. The rearrangement joins TRBV27 to TRBJ1-2; D remains ambiguous. Between the trimmed V and J ends, which lost 5 bases and 8 bases, there was a span of 18 bases. This CDR3 is 14 amino acids long. Germline CDR1 is MNHEY and CDR2 is SMNVEV (reference sequence). CDR3: CASSTYRSPKGYTF. DNA of the CDR3: TGTGCCAGCAGTACCTACAGATCGCCCAAGGGCTACACCTTC.

CDR3 sequence: CASVGRADEQYF. CDR3 sequence (DNA): TGTGCCAGCGTGGGCAGGGCGGACGAGCAGTACTTC. The chain has TRBV2 and TRBJ2-7; perhaps TRBD1 as D (5 bases). V lost 8 bases and J lost 5, with 13 bases in between. Germline lookup yields CDR1 SNHLY and CDR2 FYNNEI. The CDR3 has 12 amino acids.

The gene calls are TRBV2 and TRBJ2-7; weak D call: TRBD2 (6 bases). This CDR3 comprises 14 residues. Trimming cost V 3 bases and J 5 bases, with 14 bases left between them. The germline V gene has CDR1 SNHLY and CDR2 FYNNEI. The CDR3: CASSDPGRGNEQYF. CDR3 bases: TGTGCCAGCAGTGATCCGGGACGCGGGAACGAGCAGTACTTC.

The rearrangement uses TRBV7-8 and TRBJ2-5; tentatively, D is TRBD2 (5 bases). The CDR3 runs 16 residues. Trimming shortened V by 7 bases and J by 2 bases, and 20 bases separated the two germline ends. Germline-derived CDR1 and CDR2 are SGHVS and FQNEAQ. This CDR3 reads CASTLRAAVVQETQYF. In nucleotides, the CDR3 is TGTGCCAGCACCCTTCGGGCAGCGGTGGTACAAGAGACCCAGTACTTC.

This clone was observed once. The chain recombines TRBV6-1 with TRBJ1-1; tentative D call: TRBD1 (6 bases). From germline, CDR1 is MNHNS and CDR2 SASEGT. The V end lost 6 bases, the J end lost 5 bases, and 22 bases lay between the germline ends. The CDR3 loop spans 16 amino acids. CDR3 sequence reads: CASSELQTNRETEAFF. For the CDR3, the DNA is TGTGCCAGCAGCGAACTACAGACAAACAGGGAAACTGAAGCTTTCTTT.

The chain couples TRBV9 to TRBJ2-6, with unresolved D. Trimming stripped 4 bases from V and 1 base from J, with 3 bases between. CDR1 is SGDLS, CDR2 YYNGEE, per germline. This CDR3 is built from 13 residues. The CDR3 sequence is CASSRSGANVLTF. CDR3 bases: TGTGCCAGCAGCCGATCTGGGGCCAACGTCCTGACTTTC.

This rearrangement joins TRBV5-4 to TRBJ2-1; 13 positions match TRBD2. The CDR3 covers 15 residues. In germline, CDR1 is SGHNT, CDR2 YYREEE (reference sequence). Trimming at V came to 0 bases and at J to 10 bases, leaving 4 bases not matched to a gene. The CDR3 DNA follows: TGTGCCAGCAGCTTGGTGGGGACTAGCGGGATAGAGCAGTTCTTC. This gives the protein CASSLVGTSGIEQFF.

The chain joins TRBV6-5 to TRBJ2-7; D may be TRBD2 (5 bases). Trimming removed 5 bases from V and 0 bases from J, with 8 bases in between. Germline V CDR1 and CDR2: MNHEY, SVGAGI. This CDR3 is 13 amino acids long. Here the CDR3 DNA reads TGTGCCAGCAGTGAGGGAAGCTCCTACGAGCAGTACTTC. Translation gives CASSEGSSYEQYF.

The rearrangement links TRBV6-5 to TRBJ2-5; no firm D call. The CDR3 contains 14 residues. V lost 3 bases, J lost 0 bases, and 8 bases lay in between. Germline assignment: CDR1 MNHEY and CDR2 SVGAGI. The CDR3 protein is CASSYTPYQETQYF. The CDR3 DNA sequence: TGTGCCAGCAGTTATACCCCGTACCAAGAGACCCAGTACTTC.

Worth noting for this clone: The junction does not match germline at one end; this may be a read error. The chain links TRBV27 to TRBJ1-5, with D uncertain. CDR3 length: 13 amino acids. Germline CDR1 MNHEY, CDR2 SMNVEV (reference sequence). CDR3 in DNA: TGTGCCAGCAGTTTAAGGTTCGGTCGGAGTAAATATTTT. Translating gives CASSLRFGRSKYF.

A word on this clone: Sequence at one end of the junction differs from germline and may be a read error. The V and J genes are TRBV5-1 and TRBJ1-1; tentative D call: TRBD1 (5 bases). The CDR3 extends over 11 amino acids. Looked up from germline, CDR1 is SGHRS and CDR2 is YFSETQ. The CDR3 protein is CASILGGEAFF. CDR3 sequence (DNA): TGCGCCAGCATCTTGGGGGGAGAAGCTTTCTTT.

The CDR3 sequence: CASSAQQGSGNTIYF. CDR3 DNA: TGTGCCAGCAGTGCACAACAGGGTTCCGGAAACACCATATATTTT. The chain has TRBV6-1 and TRBJ1-3; D is possibly TRBD1 (6 bases). The CDR3 totals 15 residues. V lost 4 bases and J lost 4, with 14 bases in between. CDR1 MNHNS and CDR2 SASEGT come from the germline V gene.

This chain connects TRBV27 to TRBJ1-3; 8 nucleotides line up with TRBD1. The germline CDR1 and CDR2 sequences are MNHEY and SMNVEV (reference sequence). The CDR3 extends over 15 amino acids. The ends lost 5 bases at V and 4 bases at J; junction bases unmatched: 7. The CDR3 region is CASSTDRASGNTIYF. The CDR3 DNA reads as TGTGCCAGCAGTACGGACAGGGCGTCGGGAAACACCATATATTTT.

Of note for this clone: A read error may explain this, as a much larger clone is one base away. V usage is TRBV6-1 and J usage is TRBJ2-7, with 10 bases fitting TRBD1. CDR1 is MNHNS, CDR2 SASEGT, per germline. The trim removed 5 bases at V and 3 bases at J, leaving 4 bases unmatched. The CDR3 is 14 residues long. In DNA form, the CDR3 reads TGTGCCAGCAGTCCCTGGACAGGGGGCTACGAGCAGTACTTC. Protein: CASSPWTGGYEQYF.

The rearrangement uses TRBV7-9 and TRBJ1-5, with D possibly matching TRBD1 (6 bases). This CDR3 region has 18 residues. Trimming shortened V by 1 base and J by 1 base, and 17 bases separated the two germline ends. Germline V gene lookup returns CDR1 SEHNR and CDR2 FQNEAQ (reference sequence). The CDR3 DNA reads TGTGCCAGCAGCTTAGTGAAGGCAGGACAGTGGAGCAATCAGCCCCAGCATTTT. Amino acids: CASSLVKAGQWSNQPQHF.

This rearrangement joins TRBV27 to TRBJ1-1, with D perhaps TRBD1 (6 bases). The V and J ends lost 4 bases and 4 bases respectively, with 16 bases between them. Germline V lookup: CDR1 MNHEY, CDR2 SMNVEV (reference sequence). This CDR3 contains 15 residues. The CDR3 DNA follows: TGTGCCAGCAGTTCCACGACAGGAACTTTCACTGAAGCTTTCTTT. As protein: CASSSTTGTFTEAFF.

This chain joins TRBV10-2 and TRBJ2-3; the match to TRBD2 covers 9 bases. J was trimmed by 0 bases and V by 8 bases; bases with no gene match: 6. The CDR3 totals 15 residues. Germline values: CDR1 WSHSY, CDR2 SAAADI. CDR3 in DNA: TGCGCCAGCCTGCCGGGACTAGCAAGCACAGATACGCAGTATTTT. Its translation: CASLPGLASTDTQYF.

The chain combines TRBV27 with TRBJ2-1; 14 nucleotides agree with TRBD2. The CDR3 covers 18 residues. Germline V gives CDR1 MNHEY, CDR2 SMNVEV (reference sequence). V lost 5 bases, J lost 2 bases, and 8 bases stayed unmatched. The CDR3 region has the DNA TGTGCCAGCAGTCCAGGGACTAGCGGGAGAAGGACCTACAATGAGCAGTTCTTC. Protein: CASSPGTSGRRTYNEQFF.

This chain connects TRBV7-9 to TRBJ2-2; 8 nucleotides match TRBD1. The CDR3 totals 17 residues. V lost 3 bases, J lost 6 bases, and 12 bases stayed unmatched. Per the germline V gene, CDR1 is SEHNR and CDR2 is FQNEAQ (reference sequence). The CDR3 nucleotides are TGTGCCAGCAGCTTTAGCGCAGGGGGCGGTCGGCCCGGGGAGCTGTTTTTT. Residues: CASSFSAGGGRPGELFF.